This entry is about one T cell receptor beta chain. Its antigen is unknown. No clone much larger than this one lies a single base away; base qualities are absent. This specimen belongs to a study of T cell changes during pregnancy in multiple sclerosis (dated by TCRdb to about 2019). Notes on the research overall: In women with multiple sclerosis, the researchers looked at how the T cell repertoire shifted as pregnancy progressed.

The CDR3 covers 15 residues, taking in both the cysteine and the phenylalanine. Only the CDR3 region is kept as DNA, spanning 45 bases read in frame from base 1. The junction shows trimming of 2 bases on V and 1 base on J, plus 7 bases between the germline ends. As encoded in the germline V gene, CDR1 is SGHRS while CDR2 is YFSETQ. The library was obtained by the immunoSEQ multiplex PCR assay. Not all clones reach the TCRdb copy of this immuneACCESS table, which keeps in-frame sequences only. Checked studies attribute under half of the gap to unresolved V genes and leave the rest unexplained. The table for this sample lists tens of thousands of clones; approximately 90% of them were counted only once. Together, the top ten hold about 1.5% of the sample.

Material: peripheral blood, obtained in the first trimester of pregnancy. The TCR originated in a female donor in good health, enrolled as a control in a pregnancy study. The V gene is TRBV5-1 and the J gene is TRBJ2-6; no D gene call is confident. The CDR3 protein: CASSFSESGANVLTF. The nucleotide sequence reads as follows: TGCGCCAGCAGCTTTAGTGAATCTGGGGCCAACGTCCTGACTTTC.